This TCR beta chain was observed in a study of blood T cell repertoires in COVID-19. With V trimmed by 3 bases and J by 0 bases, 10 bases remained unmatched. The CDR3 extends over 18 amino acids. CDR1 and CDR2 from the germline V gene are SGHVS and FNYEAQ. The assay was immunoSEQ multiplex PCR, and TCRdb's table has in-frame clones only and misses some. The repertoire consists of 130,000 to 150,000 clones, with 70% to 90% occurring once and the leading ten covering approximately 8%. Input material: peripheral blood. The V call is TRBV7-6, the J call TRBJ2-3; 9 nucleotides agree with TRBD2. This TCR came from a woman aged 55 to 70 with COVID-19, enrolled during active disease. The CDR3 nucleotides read TGTGCCAGCAGCTTGAGACTAGCGGCACCTCTTAGCACAGATACGCAGTATTTT. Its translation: CASSLRLAAPLSTDTQYF.